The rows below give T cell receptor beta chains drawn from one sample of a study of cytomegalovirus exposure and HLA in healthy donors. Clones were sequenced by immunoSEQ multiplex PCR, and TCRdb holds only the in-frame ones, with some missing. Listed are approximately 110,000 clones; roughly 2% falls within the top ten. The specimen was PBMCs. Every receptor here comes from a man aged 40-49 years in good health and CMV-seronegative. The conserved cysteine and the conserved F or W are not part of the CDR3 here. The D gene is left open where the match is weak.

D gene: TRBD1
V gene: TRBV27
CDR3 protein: ASSRQGDSEGYT

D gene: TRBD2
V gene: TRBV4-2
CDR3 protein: ASSQDTSGSYEQY

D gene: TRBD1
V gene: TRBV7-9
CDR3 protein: ASSLTGGLEKLF

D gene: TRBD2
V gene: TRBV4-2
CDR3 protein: ASSLGTSGNEQF

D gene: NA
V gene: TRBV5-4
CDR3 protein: ASSAPGLPNTEAF

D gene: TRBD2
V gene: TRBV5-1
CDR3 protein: ASSPRTSSYEQY

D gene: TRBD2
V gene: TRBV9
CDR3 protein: ASSGGTRGETQY

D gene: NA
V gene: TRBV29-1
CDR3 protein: SADSPGDEQY

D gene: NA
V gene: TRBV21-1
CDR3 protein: ASSKEKGYETQY

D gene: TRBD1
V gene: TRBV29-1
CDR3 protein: SAGQGRSYEQY

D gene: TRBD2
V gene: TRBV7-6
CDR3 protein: ASSLAASGTAYEQY

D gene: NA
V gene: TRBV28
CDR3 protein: ASSIGGILRAF

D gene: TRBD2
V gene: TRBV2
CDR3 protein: ASRTTSGRPDTQY

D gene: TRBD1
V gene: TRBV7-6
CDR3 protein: ASSPRQGHRETQY

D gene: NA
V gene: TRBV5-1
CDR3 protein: ASGQSKETQY

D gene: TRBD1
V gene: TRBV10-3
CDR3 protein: AITRQGEINTQY

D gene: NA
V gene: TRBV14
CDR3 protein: ASSQRERTGELF

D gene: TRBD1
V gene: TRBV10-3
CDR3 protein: AISERVDRELF

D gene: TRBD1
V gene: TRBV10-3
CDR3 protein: AISEGTGPGAQY

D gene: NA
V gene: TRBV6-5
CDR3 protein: ASSYGGLNTEAF

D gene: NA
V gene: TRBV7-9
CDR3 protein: ASSLVQGWTEAF

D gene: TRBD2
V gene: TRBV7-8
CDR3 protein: ASSLGGGSSLEQY

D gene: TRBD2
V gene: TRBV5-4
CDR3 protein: ASSSPGLAGGSGSAGELF

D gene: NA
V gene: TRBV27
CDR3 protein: ASSLGGASRKLF

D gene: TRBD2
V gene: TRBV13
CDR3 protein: ASSDGTSGRVPPETQY

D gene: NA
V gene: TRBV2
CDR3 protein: ASSEESGRSGQPQH

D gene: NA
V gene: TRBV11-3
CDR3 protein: ASSLDRTGSTGELF

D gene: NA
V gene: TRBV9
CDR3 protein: ASSGTGTSTDTQY

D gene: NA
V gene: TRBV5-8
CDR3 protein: ASSPGLSALYRTDTQY

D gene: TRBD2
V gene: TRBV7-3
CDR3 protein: ASSQMGGRTAGELF

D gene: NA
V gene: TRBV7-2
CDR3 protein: ASSLGGAGVAYEQF

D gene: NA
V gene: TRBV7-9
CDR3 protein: ASSDRAGQHEQY

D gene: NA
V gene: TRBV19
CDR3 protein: ASSIRGGTGELF

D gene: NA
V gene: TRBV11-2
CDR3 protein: ASSTTLQGSTNTIY

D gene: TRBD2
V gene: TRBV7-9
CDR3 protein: ASSIYPGTSGFGELF

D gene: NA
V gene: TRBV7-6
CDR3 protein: ASSLAPGGLGNTIY

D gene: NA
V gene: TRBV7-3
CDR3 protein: ASSQRGEVDGYT

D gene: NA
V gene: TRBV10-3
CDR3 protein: AISDPTSYGYT

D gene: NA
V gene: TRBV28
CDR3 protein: ASSFSLGRNIQY

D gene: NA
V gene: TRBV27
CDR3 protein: ASSLAANSYEQY

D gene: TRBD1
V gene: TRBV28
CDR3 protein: ASSLGQTYEKLF

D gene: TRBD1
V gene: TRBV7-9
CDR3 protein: ASSLAQGPNEKLF

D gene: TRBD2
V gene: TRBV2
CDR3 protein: ASSEGLIFAGEKQETQY

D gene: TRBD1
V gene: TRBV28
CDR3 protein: ASSGTAGRIFVNTEAF

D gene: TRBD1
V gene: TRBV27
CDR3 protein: ASSSPSLQGVGGYT

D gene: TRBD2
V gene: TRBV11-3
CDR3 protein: ASSLDRSGGLAKNIQY

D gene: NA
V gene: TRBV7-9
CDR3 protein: ASNSGLSSYNEQF

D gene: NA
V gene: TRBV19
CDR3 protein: ASLDPGSAKFYGYT